This T cell receptor beta chain was sequenced in a study of blood T cell repertoires in COVID-19. In the study overall: Spain, Italy and the United States supplied samples that represented acute and convalescent COVID-19. The cDNA or gDNA used as material had been derived from T cells, B-cell-depleted T cells, or PBMCs.

This clone came up once. In the study's own analysis: Counts of nucleated cells, estimated from reference gene primer amplification, were obtained. TCRdb keeps only in-frame clones here, not all; method: immunoSEQ multiplex PCR. The V and J calls and the clone size are those of that table, but D and trimming were determined from the DNA. The sample yields some 150,000 clones, 87% seen once. V was clipped by 0 bases and J by 6 bases, with 10 bases between them. The CDR3 extends over 14 amino acids. Looked up from germline, CDR1 is SGDLS and CDR2 is YYNGEE. This clonotype originated in a middle-aged man with active COVID-19. The sample consisted of peripheral blood. The V call is TRBV9, the J call TRBJ2-1; D possibly corresponds to TRBD1 (6 bases). For the CDR3, the DNA is TGTGCCAGCAGCGTAGCAGACAGGTTCAATGAGCAGTTCTTC. Translation gives CASSVADRFNEQFF.